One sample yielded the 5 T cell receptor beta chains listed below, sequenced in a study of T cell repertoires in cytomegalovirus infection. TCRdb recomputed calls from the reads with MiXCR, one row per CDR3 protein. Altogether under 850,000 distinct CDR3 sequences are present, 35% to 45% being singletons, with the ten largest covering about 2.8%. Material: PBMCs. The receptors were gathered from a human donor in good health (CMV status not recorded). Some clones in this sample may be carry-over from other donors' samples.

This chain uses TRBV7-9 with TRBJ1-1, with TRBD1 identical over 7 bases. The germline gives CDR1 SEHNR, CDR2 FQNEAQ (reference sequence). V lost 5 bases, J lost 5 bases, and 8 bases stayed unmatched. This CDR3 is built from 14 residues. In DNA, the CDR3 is TGTGCCAGCAGCGTCGGGACAGTGGCGACTGAAGCTTTCTTT. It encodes CASSVGTVATEAFF.

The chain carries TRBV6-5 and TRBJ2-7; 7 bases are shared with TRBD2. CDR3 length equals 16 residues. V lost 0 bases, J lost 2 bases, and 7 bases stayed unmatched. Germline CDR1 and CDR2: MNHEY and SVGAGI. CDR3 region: CASSYSRGSPTYEQYF. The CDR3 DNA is TGTGCCAGCAGTTACTCGCGCGGGAGCCCTACCTACGAGCAGTACTTC.

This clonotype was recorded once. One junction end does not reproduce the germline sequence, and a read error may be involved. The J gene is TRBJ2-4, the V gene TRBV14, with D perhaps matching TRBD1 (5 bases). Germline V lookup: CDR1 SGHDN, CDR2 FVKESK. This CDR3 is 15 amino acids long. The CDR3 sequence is CASSQDRQTKNIQSF. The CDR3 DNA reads TGTGCCAGCAGCCAAGATAGACAGACCAAAAACATTCAGTCCTTC.

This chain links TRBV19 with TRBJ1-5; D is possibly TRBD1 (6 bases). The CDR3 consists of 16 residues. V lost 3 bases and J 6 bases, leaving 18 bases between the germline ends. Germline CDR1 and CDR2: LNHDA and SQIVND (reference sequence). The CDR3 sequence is CASSIDGSGVSQPQHF. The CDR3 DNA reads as TGTGCCAGTAGTATCGACGGCTCAGGGGTGAGTCAGCCCCAGCATTTT. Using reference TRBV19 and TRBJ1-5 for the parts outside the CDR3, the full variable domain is DGGITQSPKYLFRKEGQNVTLSCEQNLNHDAMYWYRQDPGQGLRLIYYSQIVNDFQKGDIAEGYSVSREKKESFPLTVTSAQKNPTAFYLCASSIDGSGVSQPQHFGDGTRLSIL.

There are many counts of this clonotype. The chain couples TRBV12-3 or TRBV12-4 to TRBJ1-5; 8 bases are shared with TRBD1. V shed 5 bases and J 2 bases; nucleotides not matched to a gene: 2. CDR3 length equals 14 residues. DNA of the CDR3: TGTGCCAGCAGTCCGGACAGGGGCAATCAGCCCCAGCATTTT. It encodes CASSPDRGNQPQHF.